The 29 T cell receptor beta chains below come from one sample, sequenced in a study of cytomegalovirus exposure and HLA in healthy donors. The PCR made use of 60 Vbeta and 13 Jbeta primers. This table comes from immunoSEQ multiplex PCR, and its TCRdb copy is limited to in-frame clones, with some not included. The sample shows about 120,000 clones, about four fifths of them seen only once. Sequencing was performed on PBMCs. All receptors come from a woman between 40 and 55 years old in good health and CMV-seropositive.

This clone showed up just a few times. The chain couples TRBV5-1 to TRBJ2-1; D may be TRBD1 (6 bases). Trimming shortened V by 4 bases and J by 2 bases, and 19 bases separated the two germline ends. Germline V gives CDR1 SGHRS, CDR2 YFSETQ. This CDR3 region has 17 residues. The CDR3: CASSLPPGDVAYNEQFF. The DNA of the CDR3 is TGCGCCAGCAGCCTCCCGCCAGGGGATGTCGCCTACAATGAGCAGTTCTTC.

V usage is TRBV15 and J usage is TRBJ1-1, with a possible D match to TRBD1 (5 bases). The CDR3 runs 15 residues. V lost 3 bases and J 1 base, leaving 12 bases between the germline ends. CDR1 is LNHNV and CDR2 is YYDKDF in the germline V gene (reference sequence). The CDR3 DNA reads TGTGCCACCAGCAGGACATGGGGCCCGAACACTGAAGCTTTCTTT. It encodes CATSRTWGPNTEAFF.

As to this clone: Additional DNA sequences in this sample encode the identical CDR3. The chain recombines TRBV9 with TRBJ2-2; D unclear. Trimming shortened V by 0 bases and J by 5 bases, and 5 bases separated the two germline ends. The germline CDR1 and CDR2 sequences are SGDLS and YYNGEE. The CDR3 extends over 13 amino acids. The CDR3 loop is CASSVVPTGELFF. The CDR3 DNA reads as TGTGCCAGCAGCGTAGTTCCTACCGGGGAGCTGTTTTTT.

The J gene is TRBJ2-7, the V gene TRBV12-2; whether TRBD2, the table's D call, matches the DNA was not checked. TRBV12-2 constitutes a pseudogene. This CDR3 is built from 16 residues. CDR3 amino acids: CASRLAASGLSYEQYF. The CDR3, as DNA: TGTGCAAGTCGCTTAGCGGCTAGCGGGCTTTCCTACGAGCAGTACTTC.

This clone was observed a handful of times. Here the CDR3 reads CASSVGTGGSEAFF. Written as DNA, the CDR3 is TGTGCCAGCAGCGTAGGAACAGGGGGGTCTGAAGCTTTCTTT. The gene calls are TRBV9 and TRBJ1-1, with 8 bases lining up with TRBD1. The length of the CDR3 is 14 residues. J gave up 6 bases and V 0 bases, and 4 bases lay outside the gene matches. Germline V gene lookup returns CDR1 SGDLS and CDR2 YYNGEE.

The chain has TRBV30 and TRBJ2-1; 9 nucleotides match TRBD2. Trimming took 2 bases from V and 9 from J; bases not matched to a gene: 2. The germline gives CDR1 GTSNPN, CDR2 SVGIG (reference sequence). The CDR3 sequence is 12 residues long. The CDR3 loop reads CAWSTTSGEQFF. CDR3 coding DNA: TGTGCCTGGAGTACGACTAGCGGTGAGCAGTTCTTC.

This clone was detected only a few times. The chain recombines TRBV20-1 with TRBJ2-7; D might be TRBD2 (6 bases). This CDR3 is built from 11 residues. CDR1 is DFQATT, CDR2 SNEGSKA, per germline (reference sequence). V dropped 6 bases and J dropped 6 bases, with 12 bases sitting between them. Here the CDR3 DNA reads TGCAGTGCCGGCCGGGGGTTCGAGCAGTACTTC. Protein sequence: CSAGRGFEQYF.

V and J are TRBV5-5 and TRBJ1-1; D is uncertain. Deletions cut 4 bases from V and 1 base from J, with 14 bases between. This CDR3 has 15 amino acids. CDR1 is SGHKS and CDR2 is YYEKEE in the germline V gene (reference sequence). CDR3 bases: TGTGCCAGCAGCCCAACACGAACAACGAACACTGAAGCTTTCTTT. It is translated as CASSPTRTTNTEAFF.

The V and J genes are TRBV29-1 and TRBJ2-1; D may be TRBD1 (5 bases). The V end lost 5 bases, the J end lost 4 bases, and 18 bases lay between the germline ends. Germline-derived CDR1 and CDR2 are SQVTM and ANQGSEA. This CDR3 region has 15 residues. CDR3 amino acids: CSVLGVVSDYNEQFF. The CDR3 bases are TGCAGCGTTTTAGGGGTGGTGTCCGATTACAATGAGCAGTTCTTC.

The V and J genes are TRBV7-9 and TRBJ2-6; TRBD1 aligns across 11 bases. Germline V gene lookup returns CDR1 SEHNR and CDR2 FQNEAQ (reference sequence). The CDR3 has 17 amino acids. V shed 3 bases and J 1 base; nucleotides not matched to a gene: 2. CDR3 in DNA: TGTGCCAGCAGCTTCGGACAGGGGGCGTCTGGGGCCAACGTCCTGACTTTC. It encodes CASSFGQGASGANVLTF.

The chain combines TRBV10-3 with TRBJ1-5; 11 positions match TRBD1. Germline trimming cut 4 bases from V and 7 bases from J; bases unmatched to any gene: 0. The CDR3 is made up of 13 amino acids. The germline CDR1 and CDR2 sequences are ENHRY and SYGVKD. The CDR3 coding sequence is TGTGCCATCAGTGGGACAGGGGGCCAGCCCCAGCATTTT. Its translation is CAISGTGGQPQHF.

The chain has TRBV5-1 and TRBJ1-2, with D perhaps matching TRBD1 (6 bases). Germline V lookup: CDR1 SGHRS, CDR2 YFSETQ. This CDR3 is 13 amino acids long. V lost 4 bases to trimming and J lost 3 bases, with 10 bases between them. This CDR3 is CASSHRQDYGYTF. For the CDR3, the DNA is TGCGCCAGCAGCCACCGACAGGACTATGGCTACACCTTC. The full variable domain, rest sourced from reference TRBV5-1 and TRBJ1-2, is KAGVTQTPRYLIKTRGQQVTLSCSPISGHRSVSWYQQTPGQGLQFLFEYFSETQRNKGNFPGRFSGRQFSNSRSEMNVSTLELGDSALYLCASSHRQDYGYTFGSGTRLTVV.

J is TRBJ1-1 and V is TRBV21-1. TRBV21-1 corresponds to a pseudogene. There are 11 residues in the CDR3. CDR3 DNA: TGTGCCAGCAGATCGGGGACTGAAGCTTTCTTT. As protein: CASRSGTEAFF.

Here the CDR3 reads CASSEPGTELQYF. The CDR3 DNA is TGTGCCAGCAGTGAACCCGGGACAGAGCTACAGTACTTC. This chain joins TRBV6-1 and TRBJ2-7; 7 nucleotides line up with TRBD1. V lost 2 bases to trimming and J lost 10 bases; unmatched junction nucleotides: 8. This CDR3 is built from 13 residues. The germline CDR1 and CDR2 sequences are MNHNS and SASEGT.

The rearrangement links TRBV7-8 to TRBJ1-1; D is ambiguous. Germline assignment: CDR1 SGHVS and CDR2 FQNEAQ. This CDR3 is built from 15 residues. V was trimmed by 4 bases and J by 1 base, leaving 13 bases between them. CDR3 DNA sequence: TGTGCCAGCAGCTCACAGAGAATTGGGAACACTGAAGCTTTCTTT. The encoded protein is CASSSQRIGNTEAFF.

The chain is built from TRBV7-8 and TRBJ1-1, with a weak D call TRBD1 (6 bases). The CDR3 length is 13 residues. V lost 0 bases and J lost 5, with 7 bases in between. The germline V gene encodes CDR1 SGHVS and CDR2 FQNEAQ. CDR3 in DNA: TGTGCCAGCAGCTTAGCTGACAGGACTGAAGCTTTCTTT. Protein: CASSLADRTEAFF. The entire variable domain, with the rest obtained from reference TRBV7-8 and TRBJ1-1, is as follows: GAGVSQSPRYKVAKRGQDVALRCDPISGHVSLFWYQQALGQGPEFLTYFQNEAQLDKSGLPSDRFFAERPEGSVSTLKIQRTQQEDSAVYLCASSLADRTEAFFGQGTRLTVV.

The genes are TRBV9 and TRBJ1-1; tentatively, D is TRBD1 (5 bases). V was shortened by 0 bases and J by 8 bases, with 11 bases between the two germline ends. The CDR3 totals 13 residues. From germline, CDR1 is SGDLS and CDR2 YYNGEE. This CDR3 reads CASSVDMAGEAFF. The DNA of the CDR3 is TGTGCCAGCAGCGTAGACATGGCAGGGGAAGCTTTCTTT.

V gene TRBV7-6 combines with J gene TRBJ1-2; D is perhaps TRBD1 (5 bases). Deletions cut 3 bases from V and 7 bases from J, with 9 bases between. Germline CDR1 is SGHVS and CDR2 is FNYEAQ. CDR3 length: 12 residues. CDR3: CASSLRGVGYTF. CDR3 nucleotides: TGTGCCAGCAGCTTGCGGGGGGTTGGCTACACCTTC.

The chain combines TRBV2 with TRBJ2-5, with 7 bases fitting TRBD1. CDR3 length: 15 residues. The ends lost 3 bases at V and 1 base at J; junction bases unmatched: 5. Germline lookup yields CDR1 SNHLY and CDR2 FYNNEI. CDR3 bases: TGTGCCAGCAGTGATCCACAGGGGCCCCAAGAGACCCAGTACTTC. Protein sequence: CASSDPQGPQETQYF.

This CDR3 reads CASSPGAHQSGELFF. The CDR3 DNA reads TGTGCCAGTAGTCCAGGGGCGCATCAGTCCGGGGAGCTGTTTTTT. This chain joins TRBV19 and TRBJ2-2; D may be TRBD1 (6 bases). The CDR3 runs to 15 residues. Germline CDR1 and CDR2: LNHDA and SQIVND (reference sequence). V lost 5 bases to trimming and J lost 6 bases, with 16 bases between them.

This chain joins TRBV7-9 and TRBJ1-1; D ambiguous. The CDR3 runs 17 residues. V was shortened by 1 base and J by 0 bases, with 15 bases between the two germline ends. Germline V gene sequence: CDR1 SEHNR, CDR2 FQNEAQ (reference sequence). Here the CDR3 DNA reads TGTGCCAGCAGCTTAGAAGTATCGGCCGGGTTGAACACTGAAGCTTTCTTT. Translated: CASSLEVSAGLNTEAFF. Complete variable domain (other parts from reference TRBV7-9 and TRBJ1-1): DTGVSQNPRHKITKRGQNVTFRCDPISEHNRLYWYRQTLGQGPEFLTYFQNEAQLEKSRLLSDRFSAERPKGSFSTLEIQRTEQGDSAMYLCASSLEVSAGLNTEAFFGQGTRLTVV.

The genes are TRBV7-6 and TRBJ2-3; a possible D gene is TRBD2 (6 bases). V lost 5 bases, J lost 4 bases, and 10 bases lay in between. Germline-derived CDR1 and CDR2 are SGHVS and FNYEAQ. There are 13 residues in the CDR3. The CDR3 nucleotides are TGTGCCAGCAGCCCATCGGGGGCAGATACGCAGTATTTT. It codes for CASSPSGADTQYF.

The chain combines TRBV14 with TRBJ1-1, with TRBD1 matching 9 bases. In germline, CDR1 is SGHDN, CDR2 FVKESK. The CDR3 consists of 17 residues. V trimming: 0 bases; J trimming: 5 bases; junction bases outside the gene matches: 10. CDR3 in amino acids: CASSQEGGQGSGTEAFF. In nucleotides, the CDR3 is TGTGCCAGCAGCCAAGAAGGGGGACAGGGAAGTGGTACTGAAGCTTTCTTT.

The rearrangement joins TRBV5-1 to TRBJ2-1; 7 positions agree with TRBD1. The J segment lost 0 bases and the V segment lost 4 bases, leaving 7 bases of the junction unmatched. The CDR3 has 16 residues. Germline values: CDR1 SGHRS, CDR2 YFSETQ. The CDR3 DNA reads TGCGCCAGCAGCGCCGCGCCAGGGGGCTCCTACAATGAGCAGTTCTTC. It specifies CASSAAPGGSYNEQFF.

This chain uses TRBV14 with TRBJ2-5; D is unresolved. The CDR3 loop spans 14 amino acids. Trimming shortened V by 4 bases and J by 5 bases, and 14 bases separated the two germline ends. Germline CDR1 SGHDN, CDR2 FVKESK. The CDR3 sequence is CASSLTGGVETQYF. In DNA, the CDR3 is TGTGCCAGCAGCCTCACGGGTGGAGTGGAGACCCAGTACTTC.

This clone was counted a single time. The rearrangement links TRBV6-6 to TRBJ2-2, with TRBD2 matching over 7 bases. Unmatched junction bases numbered 6, after V lost 2 bases and J lost 3 bases. The V gene's germline CDR1 is MNHNY and CDR2 SVGAGI (reference sequence). CDR3 length equals 16 residues. The CDR3 bases are TGTGCCAGCAGTTACCCAGCGGGACGGGACACCGGGGAGCTGTTTTTT. This translates into CASSYPAGRDTGELFF.

A word on this clone: At one end the junction does not follow the germline gene, possibly because of a read error. The J gene is TRBJ1-4, the V gene TRBV7-9; D gene unclear. CDR3 size: 15 residues. CDR1 is SEHNR and CDR2 is FQNEAQ in the germline V gene (reference sequence). The CDR3 loop reads CSSSLSSRSNEKLFF. The CDR3 DNA follows: TGTTCCAGCAGCCTCTCCTCGCGGAGTAATGAAAAACTGTTTTTT. Complete variable domain (other parts from reference TRBV7-9 and TRBJ1-4): DTGVSQNPRHKITKRGQNVTFRCDPISEHNRLYWYRQTLGQGPEFLTYFQNEAQLEKSRLLSDRFSAERPKGSFSTLEIQRTEQGDSAMYLCSSSLSSRSNEKLFFGSGTQLSVL.

This sequence joins TRBV4-1 and TRBJ1-4, with D perhaps TRBD1 (5 bases). Between the trimmed V and J ends, which lost 4 bases and 5 bases, there was a span of 14 bases. Germline V gene lookup returns CDR1 MGHRA and CDR2 YSYEKL. CDR3 size: 15 residues. The CDR3 DNA reads as TGCGCCAGCAGCCCATCCGACAGTTACAATGAAAAACTGTTTTTT. Amino acids: CASSPSDSYNEKLFF.

J is TRBJ2-3 and V is TRBV25-1, with 7 bases that match TRBD1. The V gene end was trimmed by 5 bases and the J gene end by 4 bases; junction bases not matched to a gene: 6. The CDR3 loop spans 14 amino acids. Germline CDR1 MGHDK, CDR2 SYGVNS. The DNA of the CDR3 is TGTGCCAGCAGTCGGCGACAGGGACCAGATACGCAGTATTTT. This translates into CASSRRQGPDTQYF.